This T cell receptor beta chain came from a study of T-cell reconstitution after alpha-beta-depleted transplantation in children. Study outcomes and limitations: Reported findings indicate that, about two months after transplant, alpha-beta T cells came from several hundred expanded clones, which were derived from non-depleted graft cells. One year post-transplant, T-cell counts and diversity were largely derived from T cells produced anew. Some patients showed high day-60 TCRbeta diversity, which derived from surviving recipient T cells and thymic progenitors.

This clonotype has more than one count but fewer than ten. No antigen is known for it. Germline V lookup: CDR1 SGHRS, CDR2 YFSETQ. This CDR3 has 15 amino acids. The germline V and J ends were trimmed by 0 bases and 0 bases, with 7 bases remaining between them. Preparing the TCRbeta library involved the use of unique molecular identifiers. Each CDR3 protein gets one entry after TCRdb re-called the PCR reads with MiXCR. Found here are about 400,000 distinct CDR3 sequences, around 15% of them singletons; the top ten hold roughly 29%. The clonotype was recovered from a boy under two years old who had a stem cell transplant for Wiskott-Aldrich syndrome, so the T cells may come from the graft donor. Sample: PBMCs, mostly from graft donor cells, taken 360 days after TCRalphabeta/CD19-depleted stem cell transplant. The chain recombines TRBV5-1 with TRBJ1-5, with unresolved D. This CDR3 is CASSLEGYSNQPQHF. The CDR3 DNA reads TGCGCCAGCAGCTTGGAGGGCTATAGCAATCAGCCCCAGCATTTT. The entire variable domain, with the rest obtained from reference TRBV5-1 and TRBJ1-5, is as follows: KAGVTQTPRYLIKTRGQQVTLSCSPISGHRSVSWYQQTPGQGLQFLFEYFSETQRNKGNFPGRFSGRQFSNSRSEMNVSTLELGDSALYLCASSLEGYSNQPQHFGDGTRLSIL.